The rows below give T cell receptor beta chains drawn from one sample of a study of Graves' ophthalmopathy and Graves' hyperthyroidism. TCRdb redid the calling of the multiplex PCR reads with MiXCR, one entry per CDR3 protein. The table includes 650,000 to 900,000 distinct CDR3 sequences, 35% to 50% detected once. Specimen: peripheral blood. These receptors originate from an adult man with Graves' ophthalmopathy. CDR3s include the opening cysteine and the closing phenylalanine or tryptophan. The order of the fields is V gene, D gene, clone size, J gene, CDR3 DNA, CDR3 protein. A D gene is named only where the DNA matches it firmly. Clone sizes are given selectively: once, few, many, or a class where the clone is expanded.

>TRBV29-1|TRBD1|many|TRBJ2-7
TGCAGCGTATGGGGACAGGGAACCTACGAGCAGTACTTC
CSVWGQGTYEQYF
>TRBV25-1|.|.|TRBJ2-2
TGTGCCAGCAGGACGGATAGGGGCACCGGGGAGCTGTTTTTT
CASRTDRGTGELFF
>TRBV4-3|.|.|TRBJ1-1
TGCGCCAGCAACTTTTCCGCCCTGAACACTGAAGCTTTCTTT
CASNFSALNTEAFF
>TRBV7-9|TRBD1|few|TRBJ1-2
TGTGCCAGCAGCTACGGCAGGGGGCGGATTGGCTACACCTTC
CASSYGRGRIGYTF
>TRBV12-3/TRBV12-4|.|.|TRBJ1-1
TGTGCCAGCAGTCTCGGACTGATGAACACTGAAGCTTTCTTT
CASSLGLMNTEAFF
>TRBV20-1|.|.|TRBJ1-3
TGCAGTGCTCCCGAGAGCAACTCTGGAAACACCATATATTTT
CSAPESNSGNTIYF
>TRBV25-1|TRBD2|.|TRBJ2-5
TGTGCCAGCAGTCAGCGGGGGATGCGGGAGACCCAGTACTTC
CASSQRGMRETQYF
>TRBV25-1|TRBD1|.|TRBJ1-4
TGCGCCAGCAGCCAAGGCCTTGACAGGGGGAGTGAAAAACTGTTTTTT
CASSQGLDRGSEKLFF
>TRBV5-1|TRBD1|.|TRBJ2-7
TGCGCCAGCAGCGTGGGACAGGTGGGATCGGCGGACGAGCAGTACTTC
CASSVGQVGSADEQYF
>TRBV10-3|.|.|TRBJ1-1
TGTGCCATCAGTGAAAGCTGGACGTCCGCATGGAACACTGAAGCTTTCTTT
CAISESWTSAWNTEAFF
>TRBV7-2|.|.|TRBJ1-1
TGTGCCAACAGCCGAGCAGGGTTGGACACTGAAGCTTTCTTT
CANSRAGLDTEAFF
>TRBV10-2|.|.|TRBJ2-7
TGCGCCAGCAGCAGTGCTCCCTGGGGTGTTTCGGCCTACGAGCAGTACTTC
CASSSAPWGVSAYEQYF
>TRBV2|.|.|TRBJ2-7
TGTGCCAGCAGCTTAGCCCATGAAGGGTACGAGCAGTACTTC
CASSLAHEGYEQYF
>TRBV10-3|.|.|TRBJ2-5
TGTGCCATCAGTGACCCGACAGCGACGACGGGAACCCAGCACTTC
CAISDPTATTGTQHF
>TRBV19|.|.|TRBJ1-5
TGTGCCTGGAGTGTACGGGACAATCAGCCCCAGCATTTT
CAWSVRDNQPQHF
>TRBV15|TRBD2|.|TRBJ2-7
TGTGCCACCAGCAGTGCTAGCCCGGGGGGACCCTACGAGCAGTACTTC
CATSSASPGGPYEQYF
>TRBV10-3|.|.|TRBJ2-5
TGTGCCACGGAGGGGTTAAGGGACGGAAACACCCAGTACTTC
CATEGLRDGNTQYF
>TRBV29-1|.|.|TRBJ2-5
TGCAGCGTTGACCCCCGGCCGGAGACCCAGTACTTC
CSVDPRPETQYF
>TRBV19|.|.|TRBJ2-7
TGTGCCAGTAGTCGAGCCCGGGGGGCCGACGAGCAGTACTTC
CASSRARGADEQYF
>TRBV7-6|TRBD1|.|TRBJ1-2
TGTGCCAGCAGCCTCCACAGGGGGGGAACGGGCTACACCTTC
CASSLHRGGTGYTF
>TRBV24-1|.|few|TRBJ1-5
TGTGCCAGCAGTTTTAGCGATAGCAATCAGCCCCAGCATTTT
CASSFSDSNQPQHF
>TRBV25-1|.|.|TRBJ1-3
TGTGCCAGCAGTGCTAGAGATCCTGGGCGATCTGGAAACACCATATATTTT
CASSARDPGRSGNTIYF
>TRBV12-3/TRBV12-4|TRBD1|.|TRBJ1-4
TGTGCCAGCCTATCCGGGACAGTCAATAATGAAAAACTGTTTTTT
CASLSGTVNNEKLFF
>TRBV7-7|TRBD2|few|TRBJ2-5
TGTGCCAGCAGCCCACCGGGGGGTTTGGAGACCCAGTACTTC
CASSPPGGLETQYF
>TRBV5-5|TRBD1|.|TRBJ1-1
TGTGCCAGCGCGGACAGGCTTTGGACTGAAGCTTTCTTT
CASADRLWTEAFF
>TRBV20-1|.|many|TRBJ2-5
TGCAGTGCTTCTCAGACGGCAGGGTCGGTGCTTGGAGAGACCCAGTACTTC
CSASQTAGSVLGETQYF
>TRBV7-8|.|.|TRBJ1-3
TGTGCCAGCAGCTACAACAGGGTTGGAAACACCATATATTTT
CASSYNRVGNTIYF
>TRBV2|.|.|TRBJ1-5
TGTGCTAGCCCCGGGGCGGATAATCAGCCCCAGCATTTT
CASPGADNQPQHF
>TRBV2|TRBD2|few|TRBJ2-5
TGTGCCAGCAGTTACTCGGGCCGAGCGGGAGCAGAGACCCAGTACTTC
CASSYSGRAGAETQYF
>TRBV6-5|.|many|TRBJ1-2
TGTGCCAGCAACCCCAGGGGACCGCTTGATGGCTACACCTTC
CASNPRGPLDGYTF
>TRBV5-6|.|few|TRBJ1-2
TGTGCCAGCAGGGTTTTTACGTGGTCGGCTGACTATGGCTACACCTTC
CASRVFTWSADYGYTF
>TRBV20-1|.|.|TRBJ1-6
TGCAGTGCTAGGGGTAACTATAATTCACCCCTCCACTTT
CSARGNYNSPLHF
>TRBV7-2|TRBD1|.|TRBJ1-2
TGTGCCAGCAGCTCAACAGGGGGCAGCTATGGCTACACCTTC
CASSSTGGSYGYTF
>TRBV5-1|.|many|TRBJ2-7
TGCGCCAGCAGCTTGTACCCCACGGACAGCTCCGAGCAGTACTTC
CASSLYPTDSSEQYF
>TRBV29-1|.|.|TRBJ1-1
TGCAGCTCACCAAGGACCACTGAAGCTTTCTTT
CSSPRTTEAFF
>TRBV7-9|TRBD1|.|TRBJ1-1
TGTGCCAGCAAAAGACAGGGAATGAACACTGAAGCTTTCTTT
CASKRQGMNTEAFF
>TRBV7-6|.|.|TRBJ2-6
TGTGCCAGCAGTTACTTAGGGGTATTCTCTGGGGCCAACGTCCTGACTTTC
CASSYLGVFSGANVLTF
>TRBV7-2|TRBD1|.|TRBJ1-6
TGCGCCAGCAGCCAAGACCGACAGGGCTATAATTCACCCCTCCACTTT
CASSQDRQGYNSPLHF
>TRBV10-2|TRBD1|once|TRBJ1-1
TGCGCCAGCAGTCCTTACAGGGGGCGGCGAGATTTGAACACTGAAGCTTTCTTT
CASSPYRGRRDLNTEAFF
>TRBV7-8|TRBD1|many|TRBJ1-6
TGTGCCAGCAGCCCAGGGGGCGAATCACCCCTCCACTTT
CASSPGGESPLHF
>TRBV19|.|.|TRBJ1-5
TGTGCCAGTAGTCTGGACACCTACAATCAGCCCCAGCATTTT
CASSLDTYNQPQHF
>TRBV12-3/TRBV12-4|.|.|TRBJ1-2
TGTGCCAGCAGTTTTAGTGGGACGGTGGGAATTGGCTACACCTTC
CASSFSGTVGIGYTF
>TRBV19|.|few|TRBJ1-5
TGTGCCAGTTCAAAAGGGAGGGAAGGAAATCAGCCCCAGCATTTT
CASSKGREGNQPQHF
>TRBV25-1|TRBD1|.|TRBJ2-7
TGTGCCAGCAGTTCAAGGGACAGGGCTCCCAAGTCGAACTTC
CASSSRDRAPKSNF
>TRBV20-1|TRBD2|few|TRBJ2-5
TGCAGTGCTAGCTCAAGCGGGAGAGTAGAGACCCAGTACTTC
CSASSSGRVETQYF
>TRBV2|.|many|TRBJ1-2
TGTGCCAGCAGGAGCGGGGACCCTCCGATGGGCTACACCTTC
CASRSGDPPMGYTF
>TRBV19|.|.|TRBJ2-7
TGTGCCAGTAGAAGTTACCCAGGGGCCGGGTACGAGCAGTACTTC
CASRSYPGAGYEQYF